This entry lists 15 T cell receptor beta chains sequenced from one sample in a study of regulatory T cells in long-lasting Graves disease (dated by TCRdb to the early 2020s). Read against the paper, the sample's time point label means: newly diagnosed GD, antithyroid drugs for less than 3 months. For both TCR sequencing and RNA sequencing, RNA was extracted from PBMCs using TRIzol. The library was built by means of multiplex PCR. The run used an Illumina HiSeq 4000. TCR beta libraries were built with iRepertoire HTBI primers and Arm-PCR amplification of CDR3 regions. TCRdb ran its own pipeline on the public reads, namely fastp trimming at Q25 and MiXCR clone calling, and kept in-frame beta chains. Records with the same CDR3 protein are collapsed into one entry carrying the most frequent genes and DNA. The sample yields some 250,000 distinct CDR3 sequences; approximately 18% were counted once. The ten largest make up around 13% of the sample.

The sample also formed part of further work on T cells in Graves' hyperthyroidism and ophthalmopathy.

The sequences come from peripheral blood mononuclear cells (PBMCs), collected at new diagnosis, from a patient treated with antithyroid drugs. These receptors all stem from a woman in her twenties or thirties with Graves disease. Donor details come from another sample of the same person, matched by shared clones.

The V call is TRBV10-2, the J call TRBJ1-1; the D gene is possibly TRBD1 (5 bases). Trimming pared 8 bases from V and 6 bases from J, leaving 16 bases between. Germline V gives CDR1 WSHSY, CDR2 SAAADI. The CDR3 runs to 13 residues. The CDR3 DNA reads TGCGCCAGCGGGGACTTTCTACTCTCTGAAGCTTTCTTT. This codes for CASGDFLLSEAFF.

Many counts were recorded for this clonotype. The chain employs TRBV4-1 and TRBJ2-5, with 8 bases fitting TRBD1. This CDR3 region has 16 residues. Losses at the gene ends were 0 bases for V and 7 bases for J; bases not matched to a gene: 10. Germline loops: CDR1 MGHRA, CDR2 YSYEKL. The CDR3 reads CASSQEAGTGMATQYF. CDR3 in DNA: TGCGCCAGCAGCCAAGAAGCTGGGACAGGAATGGCGACCCAGTACTTC.

This clonotype was picked up many times. V usage is TRBV12-3 or TRBV12-4 and J usage is TRBJ2-4; 11 bases match TRBD2. The length of the CDR3 is 15 residues. Germline trimming cut 6 bases from V and 9 bases from J; bases unmatched to any gene: 10. As DNA, the CDR3 is TGTGCCAGCAGCCCAATAGCGGGGGGGCTTGGCATTCAGTACTTC. Its protein product is CASSPIAGGLGIQYF.

This clonotype was picked up many times. V usage is TRBV10-3 and J usage is TRBJ1-2, with 7 bases aligning to TRBD1. V dropped 3 bases and J dropped 6; count of bases not matched to a gene: 10. Germline V CDR1 and CDR2: ENHRY, SYGVKD. CDR3 size: 15 residues. The CDR3 protein is CAISDPPGGYDGYTF. CDR3 DNA sequence: TGTGCCATCAGTGACCCCCCAGGGGGGTATGATGGCTACACCTTC.

This clonotype was seen many times. The chain uses TRBV5-1 and TRBJ2-5; D is uncertain. Trimming removed 0 bases from V and 0 bases from J, with 6 bases in between. Germline CDR1 SGHRS, CDR2 YFSETQ. CDR3 length equals 14 residues. The CDR3 spells CASSLDRYQETQYF. The CDR3 nucleotides read TGCGCCAGCAGCTTGGACCGATACCAAGAGACCCAGTACTTC.

The rearrangement uses TRBV19 and TRBJ1-2; no clear D. Germline CDR1 is LNHDA and CDR2 is SQIVND (reference sequence). V was clipped by 7 bases and J by 7 bases, with 19 bases between them. This CDR3 has 14 residues. This CDR3 is CASTPRAPFLGYTF. The CDR3 DNA sequence: TGTGCCAGTACCCCCCGGGCTCCTTTCCTTGGCTACACCTTC.

In this sample, this clonotype turned up many times. At one boundary the junction diverges from the germline segment, which might be a read error. The V call is TRBV4-1, the J call TRBJ1-1; a weak D match, TRBD1 (5 bases). This CDR3 comprises 15 residues. Looked up from germline, CDR1 is MGHRA and CDR2 is YSYEKL. CDR3 nucleotide sequence: TGTGCCAGCAGCCAAGCGGGGGGAACGAACACTGAAGCTTTCTTT. Its translation: CASSQAGGTNTEAFF.

This clonotype appeared many times. The genes are TRBV12-3 or TRBV12-4 and TRBJ1-1; TRBD1 aligns across 8 bases. V lost 3 bases and J lost 0; bases outside the gene matches: 9. The CDR3 spans 17 residues. The CDR3 DNA follows: TGTGCCAGCAGTTTTTCAGTAGTGGACAGGGTGAACACTGAAGCTTTCTTT. Protein product: CASSFSVVDRVNTEAFF.

The rearrangement joins TRBV11-2 to TRBJ1-1; D is uncertain. Per the germline V gene, CDR1 is SGHAT and CDR2 is FQNNGV. The CDR3 spans 14 residues. V was clipped by 4 bases and J by 2 bases, with 11 bases between them. The CDR3, as DNA: TGTGCCAGCAGCTCGACTTACAAAAACACTGAAGCTTTCTTT. Amino acids: CASSSTYKNTEAFF.

This clonotype was detected ten times or more. The chain has TRBV12-3 or TRBV12-4 and TRBJ2-1, with D tentatively TRBD1 (5 bases). The V and J ends lost 5 bases and 6 bases respectively, with 11 bases between them. There are 13 residues in the CDR3. CDR3: CASSLSRVNEQFF. Written as DNA, the CDR3 is TGTGCCAGCAGTCTCAGCAGGGTCAATGAGCAGTTCTTC.

This clonotype was observed many times. The chain combines TRBV4-2 with TRBJ2-1; D call uncertain. CDR1 and CDR2 (germline): LGHNA, YNFKEQ. This CDR3 is built from 15 residues. V was trimmed by 1 base and J by 8 bases, leaving 15 bases between them. The CDR3, as DNA: TGTGCCAGCAGCCAAGGACTCCGGGTACGAGATGAGCAGTTCTTC. Its translation is CASSQGLRVRDEQFF.

This clonotype was recorded many times. This chain connects TRBV6-2 or TRBV6-3 to TRBJ2-1; D may match TRBD1 or TRBD2 (5 bases each). Germline V lookup: CDR1 MNHEY, CDR2 SVGEGT. Trimming took off 8 bases at V and 7 bases at J, with 15 bases between the two ends. This CDR3 spans 13 amino acids. The CDR3 region is CASGLGRVNEQFF. Here the CDR3 DNA reads TGTGCCAGCGGATTGGGGCGGGTAAATGAGCAGTTCTTC.

This clonotype was seen at least ten times. The chain links TRBV4-1 to TRBJ1-2; 7 nucleotides line up with TRBD1. Looked up from germline, CDR1 is MGHRA and CDR2 is YSYEKL. The CDR3 totals 15 residues. J gave up 8 bases and V 2 bases, and 11 bases lay outside the gene matches. CDR3 loop: CASSQSIDRVGGYTF. The CDR3 nucleotides read TGCGCCAGCAGCCAATCAATCGACAGGGTAGGAGGCTACACCTTC.

The chain links TRBV3-1 to TRBJ2-1, with 11 bases fitting TRBD2. The J segment lost 5 bases and the V segment lost 1 base, leaving 4 bases of the junction unmatched. The CDR3 runs to 16 residues. Per germline, CDR1 LGHDT and CDR2 YNNKEL (reference sequence). The CDR3 bases are TGTGCCAGCAGCCAAGTGGGACTAGCGGCCAACAATGAGCAGTTCTTC. Its translation is CASSQVGLAANNEQFF.

This clonotype was detected ten times or more. The chain employs TRBV12-3 or TRBV12-4 and TRBJ1-2; D is unresolved. V was trimmed by 4 bases and J by 0 bases, leaving 6 bases between them. The CDR3 totals 13 residues. CDR3 amino acids: CASSSGPNYGYTF. CDR3 coding DNA: TGTGCCAGCAGTTCGGGCCCTAACTATGGCTACACCTTC.